This T cell receptor (beta chain) originates from a study of blood T cells in healthy people across ages. Combining a sample-barcoded 5' primer with a J-beta primer mix, a second PCR ran for roughly 6 to 12 cycles. Via MiXCR, TCRdb re-called the 5' RACE reads, giving one row per CDR3 protein. The sample lists around 800,000 distinct CDR3 sequences; about 26% were seen once. The CDR3 is 15 amino acids. Germline lookup yields CDR1 MNHEY and CDR2 SVGAGI. The same sample was also studied in work on T cells of mothers and their children.

The gene calls are TRBV6-5 and TRBJ2-1, with 9 bases fitting TRBD2. With the DNA end fitting TRBJ2-7 better, the J assignment may be wrong. Sequenced sample: blood. This TCR was recovered from a boy aged 5-17 years in good health. DNA for the CDR3: TGTGCCAGCAGGTTTTTTAGCGGGGGAGTCTACGAGCAGTACTTC. It codes for CASRFFSGGVYEQYF.